The present entry profiles one T cell receptor beta chain with its context. The antigen is unknown. This entry comes from a study of PD-1 blockade in classical Hodgkin lymphoma. This table comes from immunoSEQ multiplex PCR, and its TCRdb copy is limited to in-frame clones, with some not included. The sample has some 11,000 clones; 60% to 80% are singletons. The study, taken as a whole, reports: Only CD4+ TCR diversity, not CD8+, had risen significantly by C4D1.

Germline loops: CDR1 LNHDA, CDR2 SQIVND (reference sequence). Trimming at V came to 3 bases and at J to 3 bases, leaving 5 bases not matched to a gene. The CDR3 runs to 14 residues. The time point here: cycle 4 day 1 (C4D1), after less than 7 weeks of nivolumab. All patients experienced relapse after autologous stem cell transplantation, and brentuximab vedotin exposure was variable. By magnetic negative selection, CD4+ T cells were purified from thawed PBMCs. The V gene is TRBV19, the J gene TRBJ2-7, with 7 nucleotides matching TRBD1. This TCR was recovered from a human donor with classical Hodgkin lymphoma. The material sequenced was CD4+ T cells from blood, taken before the fourth cycle of nivolumab. This CDR3 reads CASSIPGQDYEQYF. The CDR3 DNA reads as TGTGCCAGTAGTATCCCCGGACAGGACTACGAGCAGTACTTC.